What follows describes a single TCR beta chain. It lacks a known antigen. No base quality information exists; no much larger clone differs at one position. The CDR3 sequence holds 14 residues, the cysteine and phenylalanine included. Just CDR3 DNA is preserved here, 42 bases in frame from base 1. V was cut back by 1 base and J by 1 base, leaving a gap of 7 bases between them. The germline V gene (reference sequence) gives CDR1 as MNHEY and CDR2 as SMNVEV. TCRbeta CDR3 regions were amplified from genomic DNA by means of the immunoSEQ Assay, a bias-controlled multiplex PCR. On the authors' methods: The number of nucleated cells in each sample was estimated from the amplification of reference gene primers within the assay. Sequence reads were collapsed and filtered to measure the absolute abundance of every unique TCRbeta CDR3 rearrangement. For each sample, productive Simpson clonality was calculated as the square root of Simpson's diversity index over productive rearrangements. TCRdb re-hosts the immuneACCESS table, in-frame sequences only. Its copies lack some clones; in the studies checked, an unresolved V gene accounts for under half of them, and the cause for the rest is not known. D and trimming come from the DNA, and the V and J calls and clone size come from that table. In this sample the table shows hundreds of thousands of clones, around 84% of which occur a single time. The top ten clonotypes cover 1.6% of the sample.

The sample originates from a study of blood T cell repertoires in COVID-19 (dated by TCRdb to the early 2020s). For the wider study: Collaborator samples came from the United States, Italy and Spain and covered acute and convalescent phases of COVID-19. HLA class I and class II types, where available, came from metadata supplied by the sample provider rather than from assay-based typing. A freely available public database, intended as a resource for researchers studying the immune response to SARS-CoV-2, is where the repertoires were released. The prospective study material was composed of cDNA or gDNA derived from T cells, B-cell-depleted T cells, or PBMCs. The samples were drawn from two sources: the first 160 participants of the ongoing ImmuneRACE study, and 1,200 or so subjects contributed by 6 global collaborators. A de-identified subject ID, COVID-19 status, age in years and sex were almost always included in the sample metadata. Deeply sampled blood TCRbeta repertoires from subjects exposed to, actively infected with, or recovered from COVID-19 were included in the dataset.

Enrolling through a virtual design, the prospective study's participants ranged in age from roughly 18 to 95 years and lived across some 22 United States geographic areas. To assign participants to cohorts, the prospective study relied on clinical history that participants themselves reported in a screening survey and a study questionnaire. Recovered participants in ImmuneRACE Cohort 3 were defined as having two consecutive negative NP/OP PCR tests, clearance from a healthcare professional, or resolution of symptoms. In the prospective study, mobile phlebotomists collected whole blood, serum and a nasopharyngeal or oropharyngeal swab from each participant. Participants in the prospective study had the option to provide additional blood draws and questionnaires over a 2-month period. Before DNA extraction, blood samples from the prospective study were shipped at room temperature or frozen. Results the study describes overall, beyond this receptor: The quantity of clinical and demographic metadata differed by source and by participant and was supplied without curation.

The V and J genes are TRBV27 and TRBJ1-1, with the D gene not clear enough to name. This sequence was found in a woman aged 45-65 years who had recovered from COVID-19. Material for sequencing was PBMCs or T cells enriched from blood (not recorded which). The CDR3 protein sequence reads: CASSLLSRNTEAFF. Here is the DNA: TGTGCCAGCAGTTTATTGTCCAGGAACACTGAAGCTTTCTTT.